This entry features one T cell receptor beta chain sequence. This sample stems from a study of cytomegalovirus exposure and HLA in healthy donors. Per the germline V gene, CDR1 is MNHNY and CDR2 is SVGAGI (reference sequence). V was shortened by 0 bases and J by 6 bases, with 9 bases between the two germline ends. CDR3 length equals 13 residues. PCR was performed using 60 Vbeta and 13 Jbeta primers. TCRdb's table, derived via immunoSEQ multiplex PCR, lists solely in-frame clones and lacks some. In the table there are 100,000 to 150,000 clones, roughly 79% of which are singletons. The clonotype comes from a woman aged 40-49 years in good health and CMV-seronegative. The chain recombines TRBV6-6 with TRBJ2-7, with no clear D. Sequencing input: PBMCs. The CDR3 loop is CASSYSRPREQYF. CDR3 sequence (DNA): TGTGCCAGCAGTTACTCGCGTCCCCGCGAGCAGTACTTC.